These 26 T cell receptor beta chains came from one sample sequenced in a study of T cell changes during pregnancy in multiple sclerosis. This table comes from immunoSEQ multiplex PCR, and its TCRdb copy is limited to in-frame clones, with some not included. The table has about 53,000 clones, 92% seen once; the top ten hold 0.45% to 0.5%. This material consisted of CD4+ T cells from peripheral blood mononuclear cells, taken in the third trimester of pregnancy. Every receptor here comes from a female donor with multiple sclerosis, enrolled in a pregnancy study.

The CDR3 here is CASSPGWTGNQPQHF. CDR3 nucleotide sequence: TGTGCCAGCAGTCCGGGGTGGACAGGCAATCAGCCCCAGCATTTT. The chain employs TRBV6-5 and TRBJ1-5; a possible D gene is TRBD1 (6 bases). The V gene lost 5 bases and the J gene lost 2 bases, with 13 bases spanning the gap. This CDR3 comprises 15 residues. The germline gives CDR1 MNHEY, CDR2 SVGAGI.

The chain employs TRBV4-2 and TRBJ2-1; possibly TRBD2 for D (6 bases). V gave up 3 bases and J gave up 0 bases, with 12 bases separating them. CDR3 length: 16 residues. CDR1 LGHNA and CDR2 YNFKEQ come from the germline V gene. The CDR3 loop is CASSHDGGSSYNEQFF. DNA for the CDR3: TGTGCCAGCAGCCATGACGGGGGAAGCTCCTACAATGAGCAGTTCTTC.

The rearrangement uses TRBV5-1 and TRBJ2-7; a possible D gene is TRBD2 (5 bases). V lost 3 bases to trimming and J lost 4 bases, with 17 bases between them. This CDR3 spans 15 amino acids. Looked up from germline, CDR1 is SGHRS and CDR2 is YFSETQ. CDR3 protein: CASSSESGPLYEQYF. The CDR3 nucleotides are TGCGCCAGCAGCTCCGAGAGCGGCCCCCTTTACGAGCAGTACTTC.

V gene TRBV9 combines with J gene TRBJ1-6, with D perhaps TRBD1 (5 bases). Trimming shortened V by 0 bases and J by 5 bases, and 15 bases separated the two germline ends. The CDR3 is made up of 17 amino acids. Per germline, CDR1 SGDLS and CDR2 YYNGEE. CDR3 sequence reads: CASSVAPGGPNNSPLHF. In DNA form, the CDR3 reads TGTGCCAGCAGCGTAGCCCCGGGGGGTCCTAATAATTCACCCCTCCACTTT.

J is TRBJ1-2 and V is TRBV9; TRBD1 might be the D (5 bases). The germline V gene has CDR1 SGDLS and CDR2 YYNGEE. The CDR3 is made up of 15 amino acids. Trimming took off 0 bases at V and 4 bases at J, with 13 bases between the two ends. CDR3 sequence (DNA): TGTGCCAGCAGCGTAGAAACGGGGGTCTCCTATGGCTACACCTTC. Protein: CASSVETGVSYGYTF.

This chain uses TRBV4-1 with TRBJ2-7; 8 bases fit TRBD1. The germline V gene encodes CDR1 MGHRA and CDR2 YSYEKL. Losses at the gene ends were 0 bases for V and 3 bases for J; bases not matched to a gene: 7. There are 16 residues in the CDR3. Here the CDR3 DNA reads TGCGCCAGCAGCCAAGAGGAGGACAGGGATTTCTACGAGCAGTACTTC. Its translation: CASSQEEDRDFYEQYF.

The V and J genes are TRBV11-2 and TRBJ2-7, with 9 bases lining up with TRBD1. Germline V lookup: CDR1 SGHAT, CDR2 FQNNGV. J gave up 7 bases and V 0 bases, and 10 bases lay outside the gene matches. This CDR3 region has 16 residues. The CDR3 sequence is CASSLETGGRFWEQYF. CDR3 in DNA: TGTGCCAGCAGCTTAGAGACAGGGGGAAGGTTTTGGGAGCAGTACTTC.

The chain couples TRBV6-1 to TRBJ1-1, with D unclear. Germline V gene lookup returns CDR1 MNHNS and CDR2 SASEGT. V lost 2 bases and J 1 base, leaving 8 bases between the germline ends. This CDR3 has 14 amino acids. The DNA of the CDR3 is TGTGCCAGCAGTGAAACTGGAGGGAACACTGAAGCTTTCTTT. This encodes CASSETGGNTEAFF.

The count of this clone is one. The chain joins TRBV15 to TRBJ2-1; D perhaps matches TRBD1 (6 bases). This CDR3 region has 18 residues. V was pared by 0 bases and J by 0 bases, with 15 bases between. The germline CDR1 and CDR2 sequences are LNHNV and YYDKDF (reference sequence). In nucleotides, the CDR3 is TGTGCCACCAGCAGAGATTCCCAAACAGGGTTCTCCTACAATGAGCAGTTCTTC. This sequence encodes CATSRDSQTGFSYNEQFF.

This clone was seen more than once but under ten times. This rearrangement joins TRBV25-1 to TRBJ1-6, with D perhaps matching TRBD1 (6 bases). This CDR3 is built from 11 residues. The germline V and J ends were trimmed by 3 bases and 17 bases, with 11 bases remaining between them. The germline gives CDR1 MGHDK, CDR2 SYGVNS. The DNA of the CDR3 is TGTGCCAGCAGTGACCTCCAGGGGATCCACTTT. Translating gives CASSDLQGIHF.

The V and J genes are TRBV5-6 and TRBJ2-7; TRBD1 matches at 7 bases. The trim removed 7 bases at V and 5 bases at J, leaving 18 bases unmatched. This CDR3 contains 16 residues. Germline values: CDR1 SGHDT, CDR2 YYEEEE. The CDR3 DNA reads TGTGCCAGCCTCCTGTTTGCACAGGGGAGCGGCAACGAGCAGTACTTC. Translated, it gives CASLLFAQGSGNEQYF.

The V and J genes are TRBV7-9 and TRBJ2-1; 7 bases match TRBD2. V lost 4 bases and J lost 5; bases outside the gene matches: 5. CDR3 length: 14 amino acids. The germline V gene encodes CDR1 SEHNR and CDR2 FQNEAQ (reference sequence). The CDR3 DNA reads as TGTGCCAGCAGCTGGGGGGGGGTAAACAATGAGCAGTTCTTC. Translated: CASSWGGVNNEQFF.

The CDR3 region is CASSLSGTVLRGYTF. The CDR3 region has the DNA TGTGCCAGCAGTCTCTCGGGGACAGTCCTTAGGGGCTACACCTTC. This chain links TRBV27 with TRBJ1-2; 7 bases align to TRBD1. The CDR3 totals 15 residues. V lost 5 bases and J lost 8; bases outside the gene matches: 14. Germline V gene data show CDR1 as MNHEY and CDR2 as SMNVEV (reference sequence).

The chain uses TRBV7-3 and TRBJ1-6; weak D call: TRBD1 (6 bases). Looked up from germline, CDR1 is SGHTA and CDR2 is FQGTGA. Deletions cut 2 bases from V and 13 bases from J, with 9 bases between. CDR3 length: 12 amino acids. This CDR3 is CASSLGRGPLHF. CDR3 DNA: TGTGCCAGCAGCTTAGGCAGGGGCCCCCTCCACTTT.

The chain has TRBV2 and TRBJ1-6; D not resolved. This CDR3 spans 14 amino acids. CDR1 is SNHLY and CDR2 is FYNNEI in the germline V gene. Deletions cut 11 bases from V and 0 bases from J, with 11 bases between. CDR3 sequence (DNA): TGTGCCGGATCAGGCAGCTCCTATAATTCACCCCTCCACTTT. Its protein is CAGSGSSYNSPLHF.

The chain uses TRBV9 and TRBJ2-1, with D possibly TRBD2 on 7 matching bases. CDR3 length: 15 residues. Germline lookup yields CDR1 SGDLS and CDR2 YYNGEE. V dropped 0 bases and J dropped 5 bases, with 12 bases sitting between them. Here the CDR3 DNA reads TGTGCCAGCAGCGTAGGGGGGGGGCCCAACAATGAGCAGTTCTTC. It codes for CASSVGGGPNNEQFF.

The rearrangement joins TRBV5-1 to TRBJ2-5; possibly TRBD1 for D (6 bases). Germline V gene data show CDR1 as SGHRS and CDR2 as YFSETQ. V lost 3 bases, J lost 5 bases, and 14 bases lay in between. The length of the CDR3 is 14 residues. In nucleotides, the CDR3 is TGCGCCAGCAGCTCAACAGGGAAGGGGGAGACCCAGTACTTC. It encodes CASSSTGKGETQYF.

CDR3 in amino acids: CASSSQALDWRSTDTQYF. DNA of the CDR3: TGTGCCAGCAGCTCCCAAGCCCTGGACTGGAGGAGCACAGATACGCAGTATTTT. The chain couples TRBV7-3 to TRBJ2-3; D may be TRBD2 (5 bases). The CDR3 extends over 18 amino acids. V was clipped by 4 bases and J by 0 bases, with 20 bases between them. In germline, CDR1 is SGHTA, CDR2 FQGTGA.

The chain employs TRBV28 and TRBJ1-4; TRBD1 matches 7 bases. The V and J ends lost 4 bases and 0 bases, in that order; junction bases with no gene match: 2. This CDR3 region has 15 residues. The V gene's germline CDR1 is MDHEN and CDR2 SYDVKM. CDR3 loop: CASSSDRATNEKLFF. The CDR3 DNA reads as TGTGCCAGCAGTTCCGACAGGGCAACTAATGAAAAACTGTTTTTT.

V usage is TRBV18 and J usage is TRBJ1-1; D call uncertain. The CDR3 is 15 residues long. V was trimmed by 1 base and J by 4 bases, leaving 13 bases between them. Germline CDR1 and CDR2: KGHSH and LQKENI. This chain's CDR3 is CASSPQGAGSTEAFF. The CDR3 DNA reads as TGTGCCAGCTCACCACAGGGTGCGGGGTCCACTGAAGCTTTCTTT.

The CDR3: CASSVGTGKNTEAFF. CDR3 nucleotide sequence: TGTGCCAGCAGTGTTGGGACAGGGAAGAACACTGAAGCTTTCTTT. The chain uses TRBV6-1 and TRBJ1-1; 9 bases agree with TRBD1. Trimming took 4 bases from V and 1 from J; bases not matched to a gene: 4. Germline V gene sequence: CDR1 MNHNS, CDR2 SASEGT. The CDR3 is made up of 15 amino acids.

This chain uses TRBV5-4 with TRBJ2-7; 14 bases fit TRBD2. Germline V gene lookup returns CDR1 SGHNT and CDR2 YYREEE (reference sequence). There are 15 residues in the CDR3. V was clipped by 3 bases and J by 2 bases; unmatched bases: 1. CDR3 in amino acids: CASSWGLAGAYEQYF. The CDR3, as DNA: TGTGCCAGCAGCTGGGGACTAGCGGGGGCCTACGAGCAGTACTTC.

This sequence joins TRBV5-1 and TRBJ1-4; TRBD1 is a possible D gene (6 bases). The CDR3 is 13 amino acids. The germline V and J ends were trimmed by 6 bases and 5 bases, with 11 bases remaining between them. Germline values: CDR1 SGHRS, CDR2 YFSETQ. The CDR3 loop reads CASKTGPNEKLFF. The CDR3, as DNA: TGCGCCAGCAAAACAGGGCCAAATGAAAAACTGTTTTTT.

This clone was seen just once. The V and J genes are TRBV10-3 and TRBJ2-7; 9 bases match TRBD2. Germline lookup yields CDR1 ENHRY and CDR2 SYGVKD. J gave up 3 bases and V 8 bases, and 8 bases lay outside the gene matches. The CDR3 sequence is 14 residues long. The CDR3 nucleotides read TGTGCCATCCTCCGGGGAGCGGGGGGCTACGAGCAGTACTTC. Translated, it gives CAILRGAGGYEQYF.

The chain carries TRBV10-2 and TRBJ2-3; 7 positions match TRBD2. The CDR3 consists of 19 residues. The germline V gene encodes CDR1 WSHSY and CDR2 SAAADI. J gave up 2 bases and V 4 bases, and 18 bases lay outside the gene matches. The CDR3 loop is CASSVPVAPGRGSTDTQYF. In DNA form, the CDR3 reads TGCGCCAGCAGTGTGCCGGTCGCGCCGGGGCGGGGGTCCACAGATACGCAGTATTTT.

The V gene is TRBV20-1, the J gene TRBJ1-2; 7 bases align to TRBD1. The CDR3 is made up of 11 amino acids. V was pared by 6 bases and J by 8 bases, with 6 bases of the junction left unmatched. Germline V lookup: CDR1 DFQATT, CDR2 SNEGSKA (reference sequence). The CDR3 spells CSARGQQGYTF. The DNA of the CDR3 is TGCAGTGCGAGGGGACAGCAGGGCTACACCTTC.